This T cell receptor beta chain appears in the sequencing data of a study of response to subunit inactivated influenza vaccine. Germline CDR1 reads DFQATT; CDR2 reads SNEGSKA (reference sequence). The CDR3 spans 11 residues. V lost 8 bases, J lost 2 bases, and 10 bases lay in between. This clonotype was found a few times. Each CDR3 protein gets one entry after TCRdb re-called the RT-PCR reads with MiXCR. The table lists 500,000 to 550,000 distinct CDR3 sequences, roughly a quarter of them singletons. These same records also appear under a second study, on T cells expressing NK-cell markers. That source adds: Production of TCR beta cDNA relied on 5'RACE template switching with UMIs. Seven sequenced donors out of eight were HCMV-seropositive, one seronegative.

The sample consisted of CD4+ T cells sorted from PBMCs, taken roughly 12 days after vaccination. The rearrangement links TRBV20-1 to TRBJ2-7; TRBD1 might be the D (5 bases). This sequence was found in a middle-aged man who received an inactivated influenza vaccine. The CDR3 DNA is TGCAGTCCAGGGTCCCCCTACGAGCAGTACTTC. Translation gives CSPGSPYEQYF.